The 18 T cell receptor beta chains listed next were all sequenced from one sample in a study of T cells in Graves' hyperthyroidism and ophthalmopathy. RNA transcripts gave rise to amplified TCR beta CDR3 regions. Carried out on the TCR CDR3, a first-round RT-PCR used the HTBI primer set. Using its own MiXCR run on the multiplex PCR reads, TCRdb lists one record per CDR3 protein. Here the sample spans hundreds of thousands of distinct CDR3 sequences, just under 20% being singletons. The sequenced sample was blood. These receptors were collected from a man between 35 and 55 years old with Graves' ophthalmopathy.

This clonotype was counted many times. V gene TRBV7-2 combines with J gene TRBJ2-3; D is unresolved. Germline CDR1 reads SGHTA; CDR2 reads FQGNSA. CDR3 size: 12 residues. Trimming took 2 bases from V and 4 from J, leaving 4 bases between them. The CDR3 here is CASSLIADTQYF. DNA of the CDR3: TGTGCCAGCAGCTTAATCGCAGATACGCAGTATTTT.

The chain joins TRBV6-6 to TRBJ2-1; D might be TRBD1 or TRBD2, each matching 5 bases. There are 15 residues in the CDR3. The V gene's germline CDR1 is MNHNY and CDR2 SVGAGI (reference sequence). The V end was cut by 2 bases, the J end by 2 bases, with 10 bases between. The DNA of the CDR3 is TGTGCCAGCAGTTACAGGGGAGTAGCCTACAATGAGCAGTTCTTC. Its protein is CASSYRGVAYNEQFF.

This clonotype was seen a few times. The V and J genes are TRBV6-5 and TRBJ1-6, with 7 bases matching TRBD1. In germline, CDR1 is MNHEY, CDR2 SVGAGI. The CDR3 is 16 amino acids. V shed 5 bases, J shed 6 bases, and the junction held 10 bases outside the gene matches. The DNA of the CDR3 is TGTGCCAGCAGTCGCCGAACGGGACAGTCTAATTCACCCCTCCACTTT. Translation: CASSRRTGQSNSPLHF.

V is TRBV5-1 and J is TRBJ2-1; no definite D call. The CDR3 is made up of 16 amino acids. Germline assignment: CDR1 SGHRS and CDR2 YFSETQ. The V and J ends lost 2 bases and 0 bases respectively, with 12 bases between them. In nucleotides, the CDR3 is TGCGCCAGCAGCTTCACCCAGCGCAGCTCCTACAATGAGCAGTTCTTC. Amino acids: CASSFTQRSSYNEQFF.

The count of this clonotype is one. One base away lies a much larger clone, so this may be a sequencing read error. This chain links TRBV5-1 with TRBJ2-2; weak D call: TRBD1 (6 bases). V was pared by 1 base and J by 2 bases, with 12 bases between. This CDR3 comprises 16 residues. Germline CDR1 and CDR2: SGHRS and YFSETQ. CDR3: CASSLMGAGNTGELFF. DNA of the CDR3: TGCGCCAGCAGCTTGATGGGGGCTGGAAACACCGGGGAGCTGTTTTTT.

This clonotype was seen repeatedly, ten times or more. V gene TRBV5-1 combines with J gene TRBJ2-7; TRBD1 matches at 9 bases. CDR1 is SGHRS, CDR2 YFSETQ, per germline. The CDR3 sequence is 13 residues long. J was trimmed by 7 bases and V by 4 bases; bases with no gene match: 6. CDR3 sequence reads: CASSPDRGGEQYF. CDR3 DNA sequence: TGCGCCAGCAGCCCGGACAGGGGAGGTGAGCAGTACTTC.

This clonotype was detected ten times or more. The chain is built from TRBV12-3 or TRBV12-4 and TRBJ2-7; TRBD2 matches 8 bases. V shed 8 bases and J 2 bases; nucleotides not matched to a gene: 11. This CDR3 comprises 15 residues. This CDR3 reads CASGRLGTRAYEQYF. The DNA of the CDR3 is TGTGCCAGCGGACGCTTAGGGACTAGAGCCTACGAGCAGTACTTC.

The chain joins TRBV3-1 to TRBJ2-3; 11 nucleotides match TRBD2. The CDR3 is 15 amino acids. Looked up from germline, CDR1 is LGHDT and CDR2 is YNNKEL (reference sequence). V lost 4 bases, J lost 5 bases, and 5 bases stayed unmatched. CDR3 amino acids: CASSPHSGGEDTQYF. The CDR3 DNA follows: TGTGCCAGCAGCCCTCATAGCGGGGGGGAAGATACGCAGTATTTT.

Comment on this clonotype: A much bigger clone sits one base away, suggesting this may be a read error. This chain joins TRBV5-1 and TRBJ1-1, with D perhaps TRBD1 (6 bases). Germline CDR1 and CDR2: SGHRS and YFSETQ. V gave up 4 bases and J gave up 5 bases, with 18 bases separating them. The CDR3 runs to 15 residues. The CDR3 loop reads CASSRTTWTDTEAFF. CDR3 DNA: TGCGCCAGCAGCCGTACGACCTGGACAGATACTGAAGCTTTCTTT.

This clonotype was counted a few times. The chain has TRBV3-1 and TRBJ1-1; perhaps TRBD1 as D (5 bases). Per the germline V gene, CDR1 is LGHDT and CDR2 is YNNKEL (reference sequence). CDR3 length: 16 amino acids. V was shortened by 1 base and J by 1 base, with 13 bases between the two germline ends. The CDR3, as DNA: TGTGCCAGCAGCCAAGCAGGTCGGGGGGGGAACACTGAAGCTTTCTTT. Protein product: CASSQAGRGGNTEAFF.

This clonotype was counted many times. The gene calls are TRBV27 and TRBJ1-2; TRBD1 aligns across 7 bases. Per germline, CDR1 MNHEY and CDR2 SMNVEV (reference sequence). CDR3 length: 18 amino acids. The ends lost 0 bases at V and 8 bases at J; junction bases unmatched: 18. CDR3 sequence reads: CASSLSARGKIGLRGYTF. CDR3 DNA sequence: TGTGCCAGCAGTTTATCGGCCAGGGGGAAAATCGGCTTGAGGGGCTACACCTTC.

The rearrangement uses TRBV7-3 and TRBJ2-2, with 9 bases lining up with TRBD2. Germline values: CDR1 SGHTA, CDR2 FQGTGA. This CDR3 is 15 amino acids long. V trimming: 2 bases; J trimming: 7 bases; junction bases outside the gene matches: 5. The CDR3 region is CASSLGGRAGGELFF. The CDR3 bases are TGTGCCAGCAGCTTAGGCGGGAGGGCCGGCGGGGAGCTGTTTTTT.

The V call is TRBV13, the J call TRBJ1-6, with 10 bases aligning to TRBD1. The CDR3 loop spans 14 amino acids. Trimming removed 2 bases from V and 13 bases from J; junction bases left unmatched: 5. Germline CDR1 and CDR2: PRHDT and FYEKMQ (reference sequence). This chain's CDR3 is CASSLRTGGRPLHF. CDR3 nucleotide sequence: TGTGCCAGCAGCTTAAGGACAGGGGGGCGGCCCCTCCACTTT.

This chain uses TRBV5-8 with TRBJ1-3; 8 nucleotides agree with TRBD1. Trimming cost V 2 bases and J 3 bases; bases outside gene matches: 4. Per germline, CDR1 SGHTS and CDR2 YDEGEE. The CDR3 length is 15 residues. The CDR3: CASSFQGADGNTIYF. The CDR3 DNA reads as TGTGCCAGCAGCTTTCAGGGGGCTGATGGAAACACCATATATTTT.

The rearrangement uses TRBV27 and TRBJ2-4; weak D call: TRBD2 (5 bases). The CDR3 is 13 amino acids. Trimming shortened V by 8 bases and J by 7 bases, and 15 bases separated the two germline ends. Germline CDR1 MNHEY, CDR2 SMNVEV (reference sequence). Here the CDR3 reads CASSSARGNIQYF. In nucleotides, the CDR3 is TGTGCCAGCTCCTCAGCGAGAGGGAACATTCAGTACTTC.

This clonotype was counted a few times. This rearrangement joins TRBV9 to TRBJ2-7; no definite D call. V was trimmed by 2 bases and J by 0 bases, leaving 12 bases between them. The CDR3 has 15 residues. CDR1 and CDR2 from the germline V gene are SGDLS and YYNGEE. This CDR3 reads CASSVGPLSSYEQYF. The CDR3, as DNA: TGTGCCAGCAGCGTCGGACCGCTGTCCTCCTACGAGCAGTACTTC.

The genes are TRBV3-1 and TRBJ1-2; D is unclear. V lost 0 bases to trimming and J lost 3 bases, with 5 bases between them. Germline CDR1 reads LGHDT; CDR2 reads YNNKEL (reference sequence). This CDR3 is 13 amino acids long. The CDR3 DNA is TGTGCCAGCAGCCAAGAACGGCACTATGGCTACACCTTC. Its protein product is CASSQERHYGYTF.

This clonotype was picked up many times. J is TRBJ2-7 and V is TRBV27, with 11 nucleotides matching TRBD2. Germline V gene sequence: CDR1 MNHEY, CDR2 SMNVEV (reference sequence). The CDR3 is 14 residues long. The trim removed 7 bases at V and 3 bases at J, leaving 5 bases unmatched. The CDR3, as DNA: TGTGCCAGCAATGATAGCGGGGGGGACTACGAGCAGTACTTC. It translates to CASNDSGGDYEQYF.